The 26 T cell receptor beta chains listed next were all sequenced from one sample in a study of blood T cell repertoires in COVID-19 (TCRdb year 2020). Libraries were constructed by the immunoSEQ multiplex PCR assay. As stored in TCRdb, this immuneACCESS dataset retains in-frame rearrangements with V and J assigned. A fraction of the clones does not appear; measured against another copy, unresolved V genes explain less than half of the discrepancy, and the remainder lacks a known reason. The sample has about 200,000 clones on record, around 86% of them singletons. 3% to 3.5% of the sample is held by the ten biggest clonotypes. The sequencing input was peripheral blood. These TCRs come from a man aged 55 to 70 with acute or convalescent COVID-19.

CDR3 residues: CATSARTSGIHNEQFF. The CDR3 region has the DNA TGTGCCACCAGTGCCCGGACTAGCGGGATACACAATGAGCAGTTCTTC. The chain is built from TRBV24-1 and TRBJ2-1; 12 bases map to TRBD2. This CDR3 is built from 16 residues. After removal of 5 bases from V and 5 bases from J, the junction contained 6 bases not matched to a gene. CDR1 and CDR2 (germline): KGHDR, SFDVKD.

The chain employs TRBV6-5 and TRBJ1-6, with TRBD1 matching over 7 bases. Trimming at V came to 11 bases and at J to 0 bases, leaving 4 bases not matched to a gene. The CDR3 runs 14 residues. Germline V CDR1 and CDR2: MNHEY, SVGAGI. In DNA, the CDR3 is TGTGCCGCCAGGGACAGCTCCTATAATTCACCCCTCCACTTT. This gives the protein CAARDSSYNSPLHF.

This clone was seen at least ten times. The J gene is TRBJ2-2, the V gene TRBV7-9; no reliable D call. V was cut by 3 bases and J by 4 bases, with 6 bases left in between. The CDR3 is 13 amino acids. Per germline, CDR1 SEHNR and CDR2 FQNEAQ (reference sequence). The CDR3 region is CASSFSSTGELFF. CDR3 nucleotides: TGTGCCAGCAGCTTTTCGAGCACCGGGGAGCTGTTTTTT.

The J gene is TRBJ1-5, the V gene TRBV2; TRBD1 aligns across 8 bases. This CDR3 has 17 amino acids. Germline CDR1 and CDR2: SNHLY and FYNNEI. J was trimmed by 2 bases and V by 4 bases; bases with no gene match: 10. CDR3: CASSVPGGARGNQPQHF. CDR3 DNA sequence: TGTGCCAGCAGTGTACCAGGGGGCGCGAGGGGCAATCAGCCCCAGCATTTT.

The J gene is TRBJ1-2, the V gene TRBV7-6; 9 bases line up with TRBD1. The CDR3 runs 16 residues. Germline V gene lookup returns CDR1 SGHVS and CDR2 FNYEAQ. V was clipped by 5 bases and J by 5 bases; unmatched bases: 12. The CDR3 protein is CASSLGTGRASYGYTF. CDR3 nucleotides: TGTGCCAGCAGCCTCGGGACAGGGCGGGCTTCTTATGGCTACACCTTC.

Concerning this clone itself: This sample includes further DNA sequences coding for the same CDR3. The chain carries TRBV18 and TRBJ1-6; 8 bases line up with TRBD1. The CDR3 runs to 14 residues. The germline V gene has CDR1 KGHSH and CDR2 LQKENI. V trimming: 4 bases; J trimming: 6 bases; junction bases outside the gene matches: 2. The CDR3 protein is CASSRDRSNSPLHF. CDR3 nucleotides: TGTGCCAGCTCACGGGACAGGAGTAATTCACCCCTCCACTTT. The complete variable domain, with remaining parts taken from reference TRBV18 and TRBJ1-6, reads NAGVMQNPRHLVRRRGQEARLRCSPMKGHSHVYWYRQLPEEGLKFMVYLQKENIIDESGMPKERFSAEFPKEGPSILRIQQVVRGDSAAYFCASSRDRSNSPLHFGNGTRLTVT.

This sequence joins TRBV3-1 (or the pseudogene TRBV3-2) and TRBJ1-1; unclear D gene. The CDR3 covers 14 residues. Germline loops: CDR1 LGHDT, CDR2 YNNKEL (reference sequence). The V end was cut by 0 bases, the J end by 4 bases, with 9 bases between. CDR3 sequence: CASSQETRGTEAFF. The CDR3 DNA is TGTGCCAGCAGCCAAGAGACCCGGGGCACTGAAGCTTTCTTT.

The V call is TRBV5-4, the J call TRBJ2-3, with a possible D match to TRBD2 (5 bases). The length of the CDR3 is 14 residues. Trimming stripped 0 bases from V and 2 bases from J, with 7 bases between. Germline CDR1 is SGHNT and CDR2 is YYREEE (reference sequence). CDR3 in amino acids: CASSLGGFTDTQYF. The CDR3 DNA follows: TGTGCCAGCAGCTTGGGCGGGTTCACAGATACGCAGTATTTT.

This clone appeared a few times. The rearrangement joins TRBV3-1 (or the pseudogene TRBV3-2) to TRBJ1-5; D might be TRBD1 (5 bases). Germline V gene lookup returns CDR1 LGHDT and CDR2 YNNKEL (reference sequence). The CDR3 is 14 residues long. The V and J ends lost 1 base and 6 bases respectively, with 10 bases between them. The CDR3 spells CASSQGGGIQPQHF. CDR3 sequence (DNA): TGTGCCAGCAGCCAAGGGGGCGGGATTCAGCCCCAGCATTTT.

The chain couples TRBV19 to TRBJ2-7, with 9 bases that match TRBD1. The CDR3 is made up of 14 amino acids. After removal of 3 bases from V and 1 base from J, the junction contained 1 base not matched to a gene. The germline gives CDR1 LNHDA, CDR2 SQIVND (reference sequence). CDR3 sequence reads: CASSMDRGSYEQYF. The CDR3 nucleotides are TGTGCCAGTAGTATGGACAGGGGTTCCTACGAGCAGTACTTC.

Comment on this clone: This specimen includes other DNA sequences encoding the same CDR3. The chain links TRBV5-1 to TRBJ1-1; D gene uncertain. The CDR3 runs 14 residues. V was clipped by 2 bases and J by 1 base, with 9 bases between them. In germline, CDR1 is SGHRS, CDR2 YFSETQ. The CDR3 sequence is CASSLNTGNTEAFF. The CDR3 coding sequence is TGCGCCAGCAGCTTAAATACGGGGAACACTGAAGCTTTCTTT.

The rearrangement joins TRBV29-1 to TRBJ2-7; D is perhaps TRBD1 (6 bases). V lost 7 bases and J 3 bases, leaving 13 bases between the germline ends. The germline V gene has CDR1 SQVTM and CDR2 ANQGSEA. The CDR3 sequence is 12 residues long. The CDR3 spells CSAKTGIYEQYF. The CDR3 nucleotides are TGCAGCGCTAAAACAGGGATCTACGAGCAGTACTTC.

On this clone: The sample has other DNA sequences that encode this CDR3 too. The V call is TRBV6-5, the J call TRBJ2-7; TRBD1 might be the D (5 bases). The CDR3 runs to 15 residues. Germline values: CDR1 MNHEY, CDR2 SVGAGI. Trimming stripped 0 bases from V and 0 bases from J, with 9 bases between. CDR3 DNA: TGTGCCAGCAGTTACTCGACAGCTAGCTCCTACGAGCAGTACTTC. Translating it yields CASSYSTASSYEQYF.

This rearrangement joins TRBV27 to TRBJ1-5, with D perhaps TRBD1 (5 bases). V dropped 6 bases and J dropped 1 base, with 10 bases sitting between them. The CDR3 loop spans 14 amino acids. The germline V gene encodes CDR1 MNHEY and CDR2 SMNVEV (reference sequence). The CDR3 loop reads CASRGKGSNQPQHF. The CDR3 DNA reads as TGTGCCAGCAGGGGCAAGGGGAGCAATCAGCCCCAGCATTTT.

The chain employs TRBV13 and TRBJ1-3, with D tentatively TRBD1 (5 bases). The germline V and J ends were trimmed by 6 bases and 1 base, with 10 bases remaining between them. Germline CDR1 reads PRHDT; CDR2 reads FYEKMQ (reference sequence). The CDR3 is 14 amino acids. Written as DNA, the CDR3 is TGTGCCAGCAGTCTGGAGGGGTCTGGAAACACCATATATTTT. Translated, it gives CASSLEGSGNTIYF. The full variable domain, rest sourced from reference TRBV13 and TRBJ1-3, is AAGVIQSPRHLIKEKRETATLKCYPIPRHDTVYWYQQGPGQDPQFLISFYEKMQSDKGSIPDRFSAQQFSDYHSELNMSSLELGDSALYFCASSLEGSGNTIYFGEGSWLTVV.

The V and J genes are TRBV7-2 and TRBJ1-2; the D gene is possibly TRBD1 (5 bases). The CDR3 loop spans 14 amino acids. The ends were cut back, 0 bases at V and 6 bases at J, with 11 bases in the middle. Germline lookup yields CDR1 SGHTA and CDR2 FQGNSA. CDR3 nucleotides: TGTGCCAGCAGCTTAGCGTGGGGGGGTAATGGCTACACCTTC. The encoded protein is CASSLAWGGNGYTF. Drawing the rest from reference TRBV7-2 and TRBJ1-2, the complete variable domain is GAGVSQSPSNKVTEKGKDVELRCDPISGHTALYWYRQSLGQGLEFLIYFQGNSAPDKSGLPSDRFSAERTGGSVSTLTIQRTQQEDSAVYLCASSLAWGGNGYTFGSGTRLTVV.

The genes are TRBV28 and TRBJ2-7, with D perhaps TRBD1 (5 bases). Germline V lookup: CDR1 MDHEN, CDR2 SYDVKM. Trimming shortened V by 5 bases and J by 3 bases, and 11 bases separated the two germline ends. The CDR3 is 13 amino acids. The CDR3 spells CASSRGHNYEQYF. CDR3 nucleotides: TGTGCCAGCAGTCGAGGACATAACTACGAGCAGTACTTC.

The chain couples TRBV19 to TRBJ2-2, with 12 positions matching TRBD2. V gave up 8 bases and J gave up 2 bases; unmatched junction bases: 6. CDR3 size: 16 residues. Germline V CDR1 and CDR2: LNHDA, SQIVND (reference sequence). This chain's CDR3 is CASSRLAGANTGELFF. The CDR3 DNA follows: TGTGCCAGTTCTCGACTAGCGGGGGCTAACACCGGGGAGCTGTTTTTT.

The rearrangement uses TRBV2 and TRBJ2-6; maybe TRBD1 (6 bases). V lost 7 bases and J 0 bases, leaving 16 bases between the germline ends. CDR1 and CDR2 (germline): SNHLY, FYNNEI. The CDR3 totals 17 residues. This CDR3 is CASTSDSAGSGANVLTF. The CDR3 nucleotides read TGTGCCAGCACCTCGGACAGCGCCGGCTCTGGGGCCAACGTCCTGACTTTC.

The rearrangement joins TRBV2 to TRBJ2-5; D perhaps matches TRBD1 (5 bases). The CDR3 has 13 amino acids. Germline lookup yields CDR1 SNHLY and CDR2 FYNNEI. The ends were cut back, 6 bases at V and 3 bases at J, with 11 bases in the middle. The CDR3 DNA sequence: TGTGCCAGCAGCGAACGGACAAAAGAGACCCAGTACTTC. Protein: CASSERTKETQYF.

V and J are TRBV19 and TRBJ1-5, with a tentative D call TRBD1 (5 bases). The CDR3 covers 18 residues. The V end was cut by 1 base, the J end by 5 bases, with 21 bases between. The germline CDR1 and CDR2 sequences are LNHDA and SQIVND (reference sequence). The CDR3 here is CASSIGGPSAGRDQPQHF. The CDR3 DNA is TGTGCCAGTAGTATAGGGGGCCCCTCGGCCGGTAGAGATCAGCCCCAGCATTTT.

In DNA form, the CDR3 reads TGCGCCAGCAGCCCGGCCGTGGGCTCCTCTGGAAACACCATATATTTT. It yields the protein CASSPAVGSSGNTIYF. This rearrangement joins TRBV5-1 to TRBJ1-3; unclear D gene. From germline, CDR1 is SGHRS and CDR2 YFSETQ. CDR3 length: 16 residues. V was clipped by 4 bases and J by 0 bases, with 14 bases between them.

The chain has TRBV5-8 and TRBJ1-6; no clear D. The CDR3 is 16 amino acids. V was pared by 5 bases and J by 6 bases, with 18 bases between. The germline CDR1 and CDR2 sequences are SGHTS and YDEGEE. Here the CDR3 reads CASRTEGESANSPLHF. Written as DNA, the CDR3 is TGTGCCAGCAGGACTGAGGGTGAATCGGCTAATTCACCCCTCCACTTT.

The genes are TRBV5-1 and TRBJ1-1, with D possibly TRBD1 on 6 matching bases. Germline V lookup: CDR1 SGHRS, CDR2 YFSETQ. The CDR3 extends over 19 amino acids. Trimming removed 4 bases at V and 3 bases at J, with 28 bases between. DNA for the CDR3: TGCGCCAGCAGCCCTCTGGCACAGGGAAAAGCCTACAGGGACACTGAAGCTTTCTTT. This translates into CASSPLAQGKAYRDTEAFF.

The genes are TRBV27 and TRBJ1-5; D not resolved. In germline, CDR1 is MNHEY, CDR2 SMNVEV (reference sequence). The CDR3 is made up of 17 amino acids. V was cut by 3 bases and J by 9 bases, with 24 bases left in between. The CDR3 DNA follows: TGTGCCAGCAGTTTTCGTAGCCCGTCTGACCTTTCCGGGCCCCAGCATTTT. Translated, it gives CASSFRSPSDLSGPQHF.

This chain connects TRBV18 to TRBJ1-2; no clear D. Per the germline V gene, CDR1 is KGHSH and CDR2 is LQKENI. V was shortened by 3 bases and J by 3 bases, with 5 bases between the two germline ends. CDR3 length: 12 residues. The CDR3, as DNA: TGTGCCAGCTCACCGAGTCACTATGGCTACACCTTC. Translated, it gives CASSPSHYGYTF.